The T cell receptor beta chain under discussion was sequenced for a study of cytomegalovirus exposure and HLA in healthy donors. General study points: Associated with HLA alleles at 0.05 false discovery rate in a later analysis were over 15,000 TCR beta sequences. Later work found that TCR association rates differed between HLA loci; DRB1 had the most and HLA-C the fewest. A later analysis reported that several of the most significant clusters appeared to be linked to common viral pathogens, among them Epstein-Barr virus. The study recorded 160 or so TCR beta chains that were cytomegalovirus-associated.

The PCR used 60 Vbeta and 13 Jbeta primers. Some clones are missing from TCRdb's copy, which holds only in-frame ones; the method was immunoSEQ multiplex PCR. The sample comprises fewer than 250,000 clones, around 79% of which are singletons, and less than 2% rests with the top ten. Between the trimmed V and J ends, which lost 4 bases and 2 bases, there was a span of 10 bases. The CDR3 spans 14 residues. Per germline, CDR1 MRHNA and CDR2 SNTAGT. Details on this clone: Its antigen remains unidentified.

The chain carries TRBV6-4 and TRBJ2-3; D might be TRBD2 (6 bases). The receptor was derived from a male donor in good health and CMV-seronegative. Sequences were obtained from PBMCs. CDR3 region: CASSVGGNTDTQYF. The CDR3 nucleotides read TGTGCCAGCAGTGTGGGCGGGAACACAGATACGCAGTATTTT.